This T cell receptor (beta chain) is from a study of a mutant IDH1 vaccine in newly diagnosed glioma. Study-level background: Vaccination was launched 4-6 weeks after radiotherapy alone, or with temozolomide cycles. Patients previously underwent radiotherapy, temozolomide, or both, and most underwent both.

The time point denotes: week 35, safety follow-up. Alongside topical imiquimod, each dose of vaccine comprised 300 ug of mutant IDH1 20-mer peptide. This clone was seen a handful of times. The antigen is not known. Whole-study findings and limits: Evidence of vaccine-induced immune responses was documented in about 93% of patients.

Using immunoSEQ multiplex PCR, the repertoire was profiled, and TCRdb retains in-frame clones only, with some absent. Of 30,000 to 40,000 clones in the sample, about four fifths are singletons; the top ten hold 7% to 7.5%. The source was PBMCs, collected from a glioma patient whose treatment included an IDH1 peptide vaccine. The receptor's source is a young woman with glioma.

The CDR3 DNA reads as TGTGCCAGCAGCCGCGGGGGTACTGAAGCTTTCTTT. Its protein is CASSRGGTEAFF. This sequence joins TRBV7-9 and TRBJ1-1, with D possibly TRBD1 on 5 matching bases. The CDR3 runs 12 residues. The germline V gene encodes CDR1 SEHNR and CDR2 FQNEAQ (reference sequence). V was pared by 5 bases and J by 5 bases, with 9 bases between.